These 2 T cell receptor beta chains originate from one sample sequenced in a study of blood T cell repertoires in COVID-19. The assay was immunoSEQ multiplex PCR, and TCRdb's table has in-frame clones only and misses some. The sample lists 200,000 to 300,000 clones, approximately 85% occurring once. Input material: peripheral blood. These receptor sequences come from a man aged 50 or older with COVID-19, enrolled during active disease.

DNA for the CDR3: TGTGCCAGCAGCCCAGGTCAGGCGGGGGTCTTAAGCTCCTACAATGAGCAGTTCTTC. This translates into CASSPGQAGVLSSYNEQFF. The rearrangement uses TRBV28 and TRBJ2-1; TRBD2 agrees at 7 bases. CDR3 length equals 19 residues. Germline V gene data show CDR1 as MDHEN and CDR2 as SYDVKM. With V trimmed by 6 bases and J by 0 bases, 17 bases remained unmatched.

The chain combines TRBV29-1 with TRBJ2-7, with 7 nucleotides matching TRBD1. Losses at the gene ends were 7 bases for V and 5 bases for J; bases not matched to a gene: 8. This CDR3 region has 12 residues. Germline lookup yields CDR1 SQVTM and CDR2 ANQGSEA. For the CDR3, the DNA is TGCAGCGCGGGACAGCTCACCCACGAGCAGTACTTC. It yields the protein CSAGQLTHEQYF.